This record looks at one T cell receptor beta chain sequence and its context. Germline and junction disagree at one end, which may indicate a read error. This record comes from a study of cytomegalovirus exposure and HLA in healthy donors. Germline loops: CDR1 MDHEN, CDR2 SYDVKM. This CDR3 is 12 amino acids long. The PCR contained 60 Vbeta and 13 Jbeta primers. Repertoires were generated with immunoSEQ multiplex PCR, while TCRdb's copy carries only in-frame clones and drops some. The sample yields 150,000 to 200,000 clones, approximately 73% seen once. Sequencing used PBMCs. V and J are TRBV28 and TRBJ2-3; 9 bases line up with TRBD1. This TCR was sampled from a young woman in good health and CMV-seropositive. The DNA for the CDR3 is TGTGCCAGCAGAACACAGGGGGCGGCATGGAATTTT. It encodes CASRTQGAAWNF. The full variable domain, in which reference TRBV28 and TRBJ2-3 provide the parts outside the CDR3, is DVKVTQSSRYLVKRTGEKVFLECVQDMDHENMFWYRQDPGLGLRLIYFSYDVKMKEKGDIPEGYSVSREKKERFSLILESASTNQTSMYLCASRTQGAAWNFGPGTRLTVL.